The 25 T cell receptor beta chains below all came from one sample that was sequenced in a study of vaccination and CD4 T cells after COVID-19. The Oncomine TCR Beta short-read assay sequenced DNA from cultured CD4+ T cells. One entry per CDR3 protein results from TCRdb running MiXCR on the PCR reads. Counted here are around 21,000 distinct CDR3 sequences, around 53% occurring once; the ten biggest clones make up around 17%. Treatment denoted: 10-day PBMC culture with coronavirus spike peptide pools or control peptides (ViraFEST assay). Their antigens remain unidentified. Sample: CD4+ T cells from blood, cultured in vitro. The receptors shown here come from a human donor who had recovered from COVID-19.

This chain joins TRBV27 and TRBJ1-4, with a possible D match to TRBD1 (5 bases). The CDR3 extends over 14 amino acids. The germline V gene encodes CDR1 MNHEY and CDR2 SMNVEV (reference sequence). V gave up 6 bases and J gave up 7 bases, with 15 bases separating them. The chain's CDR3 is CASSLRGVSEKLFF. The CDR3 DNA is TGTGCCAGCAGCCTAAGGGGCGTAAGTGAAAAACTGTTTTTT.

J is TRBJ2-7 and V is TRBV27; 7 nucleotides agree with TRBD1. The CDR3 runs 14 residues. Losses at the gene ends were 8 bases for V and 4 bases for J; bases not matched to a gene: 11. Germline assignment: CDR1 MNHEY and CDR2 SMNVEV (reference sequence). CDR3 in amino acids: CASRTHRGTYEQYF. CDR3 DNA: TGTGCCAGCCGAACCCACAGGGGTACGTACGAGCAGTACTTC.

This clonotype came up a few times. The CDR3: CSARGEGVAGMNYEQYF. CDR3 bases: TGCAGTGCTAGAGGGGAGGGGGTAGCGGGAATGAACTACGAGCAGTACTTC. The V and J genes are TRBV20-1 and TRBJ2-7; 8 bases map to TRBD2. There are 17 residues in the CDR3. Germline CDR1 is DFQATT and CDR2 is SNEGSKA (reference sequence). After removal of 1 base from V and 3 bases from J, the junction contained 14 bases not matched to a gene.

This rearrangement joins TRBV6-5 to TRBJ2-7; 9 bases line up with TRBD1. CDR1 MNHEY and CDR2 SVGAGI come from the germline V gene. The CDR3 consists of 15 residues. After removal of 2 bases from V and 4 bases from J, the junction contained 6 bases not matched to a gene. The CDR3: CASSYSTGGAYEQYF. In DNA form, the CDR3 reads TGTGCCAGCAGTTACAGTACAGGGGGCGCGTACGAGCAGTACTTC.

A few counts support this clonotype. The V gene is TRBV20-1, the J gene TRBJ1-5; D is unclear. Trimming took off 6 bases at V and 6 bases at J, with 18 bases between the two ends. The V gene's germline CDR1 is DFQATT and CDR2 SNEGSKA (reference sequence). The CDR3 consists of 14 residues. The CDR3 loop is CSANPLGVRQPQHF. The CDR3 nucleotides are TGCAGTGCCAATCCTCTCGGGGTACGTCAGCCCCAGCATTTT.

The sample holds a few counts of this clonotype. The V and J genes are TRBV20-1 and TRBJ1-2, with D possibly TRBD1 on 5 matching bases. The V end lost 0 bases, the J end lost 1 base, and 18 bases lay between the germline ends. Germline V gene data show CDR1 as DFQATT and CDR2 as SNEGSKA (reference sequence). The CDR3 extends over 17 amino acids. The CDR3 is CSARDQGRERFNYGYTF. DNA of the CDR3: TGCAGTGCTAGAGATCAAGGCAGGGAAAGGTTTAACTATGGCTACACCTTC.

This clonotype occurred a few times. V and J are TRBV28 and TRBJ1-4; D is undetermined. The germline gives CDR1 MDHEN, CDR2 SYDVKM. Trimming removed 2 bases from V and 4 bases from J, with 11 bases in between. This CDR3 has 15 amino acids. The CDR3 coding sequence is TGTGCCAGCAGTTTACCAAAGGCGGGTAATGAAAAACTGTTTTTT. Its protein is CASSLPKAGNEKLFF.

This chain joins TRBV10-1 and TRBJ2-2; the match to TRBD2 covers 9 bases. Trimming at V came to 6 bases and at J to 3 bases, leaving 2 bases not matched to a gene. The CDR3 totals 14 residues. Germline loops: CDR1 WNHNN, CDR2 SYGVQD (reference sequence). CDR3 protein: CASRRLADTGELFF. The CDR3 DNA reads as TGCGCCAGCAGGAGACTAGCGGACACCGGGGAGCTGTTTTTT.

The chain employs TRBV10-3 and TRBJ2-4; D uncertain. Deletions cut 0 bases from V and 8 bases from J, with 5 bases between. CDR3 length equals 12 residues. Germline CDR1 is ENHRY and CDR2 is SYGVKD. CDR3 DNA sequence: TGTGCCATCAGTGAGTCCCGGGACATTCAGTACTTC. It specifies CAISESRDIQYF.

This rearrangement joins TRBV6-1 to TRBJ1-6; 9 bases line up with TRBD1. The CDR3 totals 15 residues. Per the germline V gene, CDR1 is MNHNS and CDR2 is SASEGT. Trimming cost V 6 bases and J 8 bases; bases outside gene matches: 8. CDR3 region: CASRSAGQGHSPLHF. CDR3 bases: TGTGCCAGCAGATCAGCTGGACAGGGGCATTCACCCCTCCACTTT.

The CDR3 here is CASSLVEATEAFF. Written as DNA, the CDR3 is TGTGCCAGCAGCCTTGTGGAGGCCACTGAAGCTTTCTTT. The genes are TRBV7-3 and TRBJ1-1; unclear D gene. This CDR3 is built from 13 residues. Trimming removed 5 bases from V and 4 bases from J, with 11 bases in between. Germline V gives CDR1 SGHTA, CDR2 FQGTGA.

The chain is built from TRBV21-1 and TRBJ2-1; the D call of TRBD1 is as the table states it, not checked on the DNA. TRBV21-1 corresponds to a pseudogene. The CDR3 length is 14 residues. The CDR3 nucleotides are TGTGCCAGCAGCAAAGCGGGACCGTCTCCCCCGGAGGCCTTC. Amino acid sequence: CASSKAGPSPPEAF.

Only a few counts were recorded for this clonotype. CDR3 residues: CASSPDRGLQPQHF. CDR3 nucleotides: TGTGCCAGCAGCCCAGACAGGGGACTTCAGCCCCAGCATTTT. The V and J genes are TRBV7-2 and TRBJ1-5; 8 nucleotides agree with TRBD1. CDR1 is SGHTA and CDR2 is FQGNSA in the germline V gene. V gave up 5 bases and J gave up 6 bases; unmatched junction bases: 6. The CDR3 is 14 residues long.

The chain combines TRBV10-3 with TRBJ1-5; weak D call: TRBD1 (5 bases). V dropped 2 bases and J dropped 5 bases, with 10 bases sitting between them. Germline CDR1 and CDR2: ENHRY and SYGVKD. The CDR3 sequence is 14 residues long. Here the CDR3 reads CAISEVGDHQPQHF. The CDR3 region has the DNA TGTGCCATCAGTGAGGTGGGGGACCATCAGCCCCAGCATTTT.

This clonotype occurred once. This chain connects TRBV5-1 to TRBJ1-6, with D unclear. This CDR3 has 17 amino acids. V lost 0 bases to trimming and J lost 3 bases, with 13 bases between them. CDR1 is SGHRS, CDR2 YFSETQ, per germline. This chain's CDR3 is CASSLGIETSYNSPLHF. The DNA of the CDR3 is TGCGCCAGCAGCTTGGGTATAGAAACTAGCTATAATTCACCCCTCCACTTT.

CDR3 loop: CASSEDAAQETQYF. In nucleotides, the CDR3 is TGTGCCAGCAGTGAAGACGCCGCCCAAGAGACCCAGTACTTC. V usage is TRBV2 and J usage is TRBJ2-5; D gene ambiguous. V was trimmed by 1 base and J by 1 base, leaving 7 bases between them. The CDR3 is made up of 14 amino acids. The germline V gene encodes CDR1 SNHLY and CDR2 FYNNEI.

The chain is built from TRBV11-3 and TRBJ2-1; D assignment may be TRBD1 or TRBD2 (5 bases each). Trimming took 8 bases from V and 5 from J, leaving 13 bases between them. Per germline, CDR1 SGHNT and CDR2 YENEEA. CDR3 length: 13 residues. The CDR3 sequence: CASGWDGHNEQFF. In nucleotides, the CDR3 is TGTGCCAGCGGTTGGGACGGCCACAATGAGCAGTTCTTC.

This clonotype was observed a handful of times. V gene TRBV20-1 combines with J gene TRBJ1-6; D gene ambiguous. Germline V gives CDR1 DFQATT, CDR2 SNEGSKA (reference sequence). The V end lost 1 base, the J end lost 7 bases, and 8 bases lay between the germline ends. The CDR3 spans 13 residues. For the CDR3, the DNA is TGCAGTGCTAGAGGGCAGGCCAATTCACCCCTCCACTTT. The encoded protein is CSARGQANSPLHF.

CDR3: CASSLTRVGMNTEAFF. The CDR3 bases are TGTGCCAGCAGTTTAACCAGGGTAGGCATGAACACTGAAGCTTTCTTT. V usage is TRBV28 and J usage is TRBJ1-1; the D gene is possibly TRBD1 (5 bases). Trimming stripped 2 bases from V and 0 bases from J, with 13 bases between. The germline V gene has CDR1 MDHEN and CDR2 SYDVKM. The CDR3 loop spans 16 amino acids.

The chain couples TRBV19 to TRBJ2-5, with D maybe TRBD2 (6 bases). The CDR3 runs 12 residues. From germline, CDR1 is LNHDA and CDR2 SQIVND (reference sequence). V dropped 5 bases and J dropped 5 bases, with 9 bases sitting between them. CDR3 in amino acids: CASSPGGETQYF. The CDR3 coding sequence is TGTGCCAGTAGTCCCGGAGGGGAGACCCAGTACTTC.

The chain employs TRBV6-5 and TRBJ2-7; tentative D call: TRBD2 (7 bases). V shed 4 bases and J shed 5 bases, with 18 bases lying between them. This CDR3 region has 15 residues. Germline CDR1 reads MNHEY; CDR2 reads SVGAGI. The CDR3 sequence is CASSLLLRGRDEQYF. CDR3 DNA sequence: TGTGCCAGCAGTTTACTCCTAAGGGGGAGGGACGAGCAGTACTTC.

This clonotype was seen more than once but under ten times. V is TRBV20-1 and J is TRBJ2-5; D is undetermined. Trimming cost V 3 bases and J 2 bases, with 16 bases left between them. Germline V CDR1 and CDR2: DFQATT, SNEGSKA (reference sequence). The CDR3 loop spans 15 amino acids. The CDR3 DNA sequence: TGCAGTGCTAGGAGTGAGCGTCTACTTCAAGAGACCCAGTACTTC. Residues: CSARSERLLQETQYF.

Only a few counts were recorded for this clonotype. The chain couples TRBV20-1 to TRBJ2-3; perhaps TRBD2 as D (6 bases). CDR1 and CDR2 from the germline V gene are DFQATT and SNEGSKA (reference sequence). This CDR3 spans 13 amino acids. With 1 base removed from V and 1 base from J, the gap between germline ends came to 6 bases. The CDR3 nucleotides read TGCAGTGCTAGAGGGGGGGGCACAGATACGCAGTATTTT. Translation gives CSARGGGTDTQYF.

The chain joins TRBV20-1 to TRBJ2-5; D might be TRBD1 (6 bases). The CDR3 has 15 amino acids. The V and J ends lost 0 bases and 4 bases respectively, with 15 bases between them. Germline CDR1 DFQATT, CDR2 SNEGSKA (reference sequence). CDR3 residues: CSARDSRAGVETQYF. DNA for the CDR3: TGCAGTGCTAGAGATTCTCGGGCAGGGGTAGAGACCCAGTACTTC.

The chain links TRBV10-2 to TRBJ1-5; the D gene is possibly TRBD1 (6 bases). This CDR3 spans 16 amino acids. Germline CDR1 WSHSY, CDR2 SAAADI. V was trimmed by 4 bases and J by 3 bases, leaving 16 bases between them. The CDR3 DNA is TGCGCCAGCAGTGGGGAACAGGGTTTGGTCAATCAGCCCCAGCATTTT. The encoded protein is CASSGEQGLVNQPQHF.